This is a list of T cell receptor beta chains from one sample in a study of blood T cell repertoires in COVID-19. TCRdb's copy holds only in-frame clones and misses some; the assay was immunoSEQ multiplex PCR. Of around 220,000 clones listed, 70% to 90% are singletons. Sequencing was done on a sample of peripheral blood. These TCRs come from a woman aged 45 to 65 with acute or convalescent COVID-19. CDR3s leave out the opening cysteine and the closing phenylalanine or tryptophan. Each record gives: V gene, CDR3 protein.

TRBV24-1 ATSSTSGGWDTQY
TRBV7-2 ASEESRGTEAF
TRBV6-6 ASSYSVLSQPQH
TRBV19 ASSIQASSYEQY
TRBV5-1 ASSLGTGPYEQY
TRBV7-2 ASSFSASGIDEQY
TRBV6-6 ASRRGQANEKLF
TRBV6-5 ASSRQGARETQY
TRBV19 ASSIAGRLYEQY
TRBV2 ASRPRQGAYGYT
TRBV29-1 SSLPGQGTDTQY
TRBV12-3/TRBV12-4 ASRTTGADTQY
TRBV29-1 SVGAGAGETQY
TRBV6-6 ATTRGADTEAF
TRBV6-5 ASSYSAGGNTEAF
TRBV18 ASSPGLAGESTGELF
TRBV30 ASGGQGGPYGYT
TRBV24-1 ATSARWGGADTQY
TRBV11-3 ASSSRDTKLF
TRBV20-1 SARGEETQY
TRBV7-9 ASSEQGAWSGELF
TRBV10-2 ASRTDNEQF